This is a list of T cell receptor beta chains from one sample in a study of blood T cell repertoires in COVID-19. Sequenced by immunoSEQ multiplex PCR; TCRdb stores in-frame clones only, minus some. Of a few hundred thousand clones listed, about four fifths are singletons. Sample: peripheral blood. The receptors were gathered from a man between 25 and 39 years old who had recovered from COVID-19. CDR3s include the opening cysteine and the closing phenylalanine or tryptophan. Fields, in order: CDR3 protein, CDR3 DNA, J gene, V gene, D gene, clone size. The D gene is left open where the match is weak. The size entry is marked missing in some rows and otherwise reads once, few, many or a size class.

CASSPTLRDRDTDTQYF TGTGCCAGCAGCCCAACCCTCCGGGACAGGGACACAGATACGCAGTATTTT TRBJ2-3 TRBV9 TRBD1 .
CASSLGPGGTGGDTQYF TGTGCCAGCAGCTTAGGCCCGGGGGGCACGGGTGGAGATACGCAGTATTTT TRBJ2-3 TRBV13 . .
CASSLGGRTSGGSIKETQYF TGCGCCAGCAGCTTGGGGGGCCGGACTAGCGGGGGATCAATAAAAGAGACCCAGTACTTC TRBJ2-5 TRBV5-1 TRBD2 .
CATLSGGENNEQFF TGTGCCACCTTGAGCGGGGGGGAAAACAATGAGCAGTTCTTC TRBJ2-1 TRBV6-5 TRBD2 .
CASSSQGGYNSPLHF TGTGCCAGCAGCTCACAGGGCGGCTATAATTCACCCCTCCACTTT TRBJ1-6 TRBV11-1 . .
CASRQGLSSPLHF TGTGCCAGCAGACAGGGGTTAAGTTCACCCCTCCACTTT TRBJ1-6 TRBV2 TRBD1 .
CASSVSSSGGGTDTQYF TGTGCCAGCAGCGTGTCTTCTAGCGGGGGTGGGACAGATACGCAGTATTTT TRBJ2-3 TRBV9 TRBD2 .
CASSQDGQGGNTIYF TGCGCCAGCAGCCAAGATGGTCAGGGGGGAAACACCATATATTTT TRBJ1-3 TRBV4-1 . .
CSVEVGADTQYF TGCAGCGTTGAAGTTGGAGCAGATACGCAGTATTTT TRBJ2-3 TRBV29-1 . .
CASSYGGAGGYTF TGTGCCAGCAGTTACGGGGGGGCCGGTGGCTACACCTTC TRBJ1-2 TRBV6-5 . .
CATRKDSMNTEAFF TGTGCCACCAGGAAGGACAGTATGAACACTGAAGCTTTCTTT TRBJ1-1 TRBV24-1 . .
CASSVNSEVSQPQHF TGTGCCAGTAGTGTAAATTCAGAGGTGAGTCAGCCCCAGCATTTT TRBJ1-5 TRBV19 . .
CASSQGDSRGTEAFF TGTGCCAGCAGCCAAGGGGACAGCCGGGGCACTGAAGCTTTCTTT TRBJ1-1 TRBV4-2 TRBD1 .
CASSSGNYEQYF TGTGCCAGCAGTTCGGGAAACTACGAGCAGTACTTC TRBJ2-7 TRBV27 . .
CASSFFSGGSPYEQYF TGTGCCAGCAGCTTTTTTAGCGGGGGGTCCCCCTACGAGCAGTACTTC TRBJ2-7 TRBV5-8 TRBD2 few
CASSWKGGQPQHF TGTGCCAGCAGTTGGAAGGGGGGGCAGCCCCAGCATTTT TRBJ1-5 TRBV27 . .
CASSVGSGATNEKLFF TGTGCCAGCAGCGTAGGGTCCGGGGCAACTAATGAAAAACTGTTTTTT TRBJ1-4 TRBV9 . .
CASSQEQYSRGYNQPQHF TGCGCCAGCAGCCAAGAACAATACAGCAGGGGCTACAATCAGCCCCAGCATTTT TRBJ1-5 TRBV4-1 . .
CASSQVQGGNTIYF TGTGCCAGCAGCCAAGTACAGGGCGGTAACACCATATATTTT TRBJ1-3 TRBV14 . .
CASSQDLVSVHGYTF TGTGCCAGCAGCCAAGATTTGGTATCGGTGCATGGCTACACCTTC TRBJ1-2 TRBV3-1/TRBV3-2 . many
CASRPRGNFEPQHF TGTGCCAGTCGCCCGAGGGGGAATTTTGAGCCCCAGCATTTT TRBJ1-5 TRBV19 . .
CASSASSIQYF TGTGCCAGCTCAGCGTCCTCAATTCAGTACTTC TRBJ2-4 TRBV18 . .
CASSQNTGTQHGYTF TGTGCCAGCAGCCAGAACACCGGGACACAACATGGCTACACCTTC TRBJ1-2 TRBV3-1/TRBV3-2 . .
CASSWGQGNTGELFF TGTGCCAGCAGCTGGGGACAGGGCAACACCGGGGAGCTGTTTTTT TRBJ2-2 TRBV5-6 TRBD1 .
CASSLGLGRGETQYF TGCGCCAGCAGCTTAGGCCTCGGGAGGGGAGAAACCCAGTACTTC TRBJ2-5 TRBV5-1 TRBD2 .
CASSLDRGLSNQPQHF TGTGCCAGCAGTTTGGACAGGGGGCTTTCGAACCAGCCCCAGCATTTT TRBJ1-5 TRBV6-6 TRBD1 .
CASTDRTGASQPQHF TGTGCCAGCACCGATCGGACAGGGGCCAGTCAGCCCCAGCATTTT TRBJ1-5 TRBV2 TRBD1 .
CSARLAGTDTQYF TGCAGCGCCAGACTAGCGGGCACAGATACGCAGTATTTT TRBJ2-3 TRBV29-1 TRBD2 .
CASSQDRTESLYEQYF TGTGCCAGCAGCCAAGACCGGACAGAAAGTCTCTACGAGCAGTACTTC TRBJ2-7 TRBV4-2 . once
CASSYGGGTDTQYF TGTGCCAGCAGTTACGGGGGGGGCACAGATACGCAGTATTTT TRBJ2-3 TRBV6-2/TRBV6-3 TRBD2 .
CASSLEFREAFF TGTGCCAGCAGCTTAGAGTTCAGGGAAGCTTTCTTT TRBJ1-1 TRBV7-9 . .
CASSLAVRVQGSPLHF TGTGCCAGCAGCTTAGCTGTCCGGGTGCAAGGATCACCCCTCCACTTT TRBJ1-6 TRBV11-2 . once
CASSQERGNQPQHF TGCGCCAGCAGCCAAGAGAGGGGGAATCAGCCCCAGCATTTT TRBJ1-5 TRBV4-1 . .
CASSASTGPLYDEQYF TGTGCCAGCTCAGCATCGACAGGGCCCCTTTACGACGAGCAGTACTTC TRBJ2-7 TRBV18 TRBD1 .
CASSQHRTYGYTF TGTGCCAGCAGCCAGCACAGAACTTATGGCTACACCTTC TRBJ1-2 TRBV3-1/TRBV3-2 . few
CASTTALEDEVYEQYF TGTGCCAGCACCACAGCTTTAGAGGATGAGGTATACGAGCAGTACTTC TRBJ2-7 TRBV7-9 . once
CASSESGSQETQYF TGCGCCAGCAGTGAGTCTGGTAGCCAAGAGACCCAGTACTTC TRBJ2-5 TRBV10-1 . .
CASSTTDRGYGYTF TGTGCCAGCAGTACCACGGACAGAGGGTATGGCTACACCTTC TRBJ1-2 TRBV27 . .
CASSLDSAGNTIYF TGTGCCAGCAGCTTGGACTCGGCTGGAAACACCATATATTTT TRBJ1-3 TRBV5-4 . .
CASSQGRTAGGTDTQYF TGTGCCAGCAGCCAAGGTCGGACGGCGGGTGGGACAGATACGCAGTATTTT TRBJ2-3 TRBV3-1/TRBV3-2 . .
CASSLLWSGAEQFF TGTGCCAGCAGCTTGTTATGGTCAGGGGCTGAGCAGTTCTTC TRBJ2-1 TRBV5-5 . .
CASSSSGQGGNTIYF TGTGCCAGCAGTTCCTCGGGACAGGGCGGAAACACCATATATTTT TRBJ1-3 TRBV2 TRBD1 .
CASSQVGAPSGNTIYF TGCGCCAGCAGCCAAGTAGGGGCCCCCTCTGGAAACACCATATATTTT TRBJ1-3 TRBV4-1 . once
CASSLGDRAYYGYTF TGTGCCAGCAGCTTAGGGGACAGGGCCTACTATGGCTACACCTTC TRBJ1-2 TRBV7-9 TRBD1 .
CASSVDSANYGYTF TGTGCCAGCAGCGTCGACAGTGCTAACTATGGCTACACCTTC TRBJ1-2 TRBV9 . once
CASSPADRYNSPLHF TGTGCCAGTAGTCCAGCGGATAGATATAATTCACCCCTCCACTTT TRBJ1-6 TRBV19 . .
CASSLDAGAIYEQYF TGCGCCAGCAGCTTGGACGCAGGGGCAATCTACGAGCAGTACTTC TRBJ2-7 TRBV5-1 . .
CASAPHATGLSYGYTF TGTGCCAGCGCTCCCCACGCCACAGGGTTAAGCTATGGCTACACCTTC TRBJ1-2 TRBV27 . once
CASRSPTGNYGYTF TGTGCCAGCAGATCGCCGACTGGTAACTATGGCTACACCTTC TRBJ1-2 TRBV6-5 . .
CASSLGDRGRNQPQHF TGTGCCAGCAGCTTGGGGGACAGGGGGCGCAATCAGCCCCAGCATTTT TRBJ1-5 TRBV5-5 TRBD1 .
CATSGQPNTEAFF TGTGCCACCTCGGGACAGCCGAACACTGAAGCTTTCTTT TRBJ1-1 TRBV2 TRBD1 once
CASSLLGDKETYGYTF TGTGCCAGCAGCTTACTAGGGGACAAGGAGACCTATGGCTACACCTTC TRBJ1-2 TRBV7-9 . .
CASSPRTGRDSSTGELFF TGCGCCAGCAGTCCGAGGACAGGGAGGGACTCTAGCACCGGGGAGCTGTTTTTT TRBJ2-2 TRBV23-1 . .
CASSLGSGDSPLHF TGTGCCAGCAGCTTGGGGTCAGGGGATTCACCCCTCCACTTT TRBJ1-6 TRBV5-4 . .
CASSLLQWTSYDEQFF TGTGCCAGCAGCTTATTGCAGTGGACTAGCTACGATGAGCAGTTCTTC TRBJ2-1 TRBV7-9 TRBD2 .
CASSYRTGGLYGYTF TGTGCCAGCAGTTACCGGACAGGGGGGCTCTACGGCTACACCTTC TRBJ1-2 TRBV6-5 TRBD1 .
CSVTGTGGNNEKLFF TGCAGCGTTACCGGGACAGGGGGTAATAATGAAAAACTGTTTTTT TRBJ1-4 TRBV29-1 TRBD1 .